Listed below are T cell receptor beta chains from one sample, sequenced in a study of early T cells in non-severe SARS-CoV-2 infection. TCRdb ran MiXCR on the 5' RACE reads and lists one entry per CDR3 protein. Of under 100,000 distinct CDR3 sequences in the sample, roughly 13% are singletons; the top ten hold around 1.5%. Material for sequencing was whole blood. These receptor sequences come from an adult who was a healthcare worker with PCR-confirmed SARS-CoV-2 infection or an uninfected control (not recorded which). Both conserved end residues are part of each CDR3. A D gene is named only where the DNA matches it firmly. Rows give clone size only sometimes, using once, few, many, or a class for an expanded clone.

- few TRBJ1-4 14 TRBV19 CASSMSMAREKLFF TGTGCCAGTAGTATGTCTATGGCAAGGGAAAAACTGTTTTTT
TRBD1 - TRBJ2-7 12 TRBV29-1 CSVGDRGYEQYF TGCAGCGTTGGGGACAGGGGCTACGAGCAGTACTTC
TRBD2 many TRBJ2-4 13 TRBV20-1 CSAEAGAKNIQYF TGCAGTGCCGAAGCGGGGGCCAAAAACATTCAGTACTTC
- few TRBJ1-2 13 TRBV7-2 CASSSTAGYGYTF TGTGCCAGCAGCTCGACAGCCGGCTATGGCTACACCTTC
- few TRBJ2-3 14 TRBV5-1 CASSLPTFTDTQYF TGCGCCAGCAGCTTACCTACTTTCACAGATACGCAGTATTTT
TRBD1 many TRBJ1-2 13 TRBV20-1 CSAESRTGYGYTF TGCAGTGCAGAGTCTAGGACAGGCTATGGCTACACCTTC
- - TRBJ2-3 14 TRBV14 CASSQDWSTDTQYF TGTGCCAGCAGCCAAGATTGGAGCACAGATACGCAGTATTTT
- few TRBJ2-5 13 TRBV7-2 CASSLVREETQYF TGTGCCAGCAGCTTAGTGAGGGAAGAGACCCAGTACTTC
- - TRBJ2-7 13 TRBV3-1 CASSQSGLGEQYF TGTGCCAGCAGCCAATCAGGGTTAGGCGAGCAGTACTTC
- few TRBJ1-1 16 TRBV7-6 CASSRGGGREASEAFF TGTGCCAGCAGCCGCGGCGGGGGGCGAGAAGCATCAGAAGCTTTCTTT
- few TRBJ2-1 14 TRBV2 CASSGGSYYNEQFF TGTGCCAGCAGTGGGGGCTCGTACTACAATGAGCAGTTCTTC
TRBD2 - TRBJ2-3 19 TRBV4-3 CASSQDTPLTSGGADTQYF TGCGCCAGCAGCCAAGACACCCCCCTAACTAGCGGGGGAGCAGATACGCAGTATTTT
- - TRBJ2-7 13 TRBV12-3/TRBV12-4 CASSLDVEGEQYF TGTGCCAGCAGTTTGGACGTTGAGGGCGAGCAGTACTTC
- - TRBJ1-6 14 TRBV5-1 CASSYATPNSPLHF TGCGCCAGCAGCTACGCAACTCCCAATTCACCCCTCCACTTT
- many TRBJ1-1 12 TRBV7-9 CASSFRTDEAFF TGTGCCAGCAGCTTTAGGACAGATGAAGCTTTCTTT
TRBD2 few TRBJ2-2 17 TRBV5-6 CASSPLGSGGATGELFF TGTGCCAGCAGCCCGCTTGGGAGCGGGGGGGCTACCGGGGAGCTGTTTTTT
- few TRBJ1-1 12 TRBV10-2 CASSRIGTEAFF TGCGCCAGCAGTAGGATAGGCACTGAAGCTTTCTTT